Shown below are 19 T cell receptor beta chains from a single sample sequenced in a study of blood T cell repertoires in COVID-19. Data came from immunoSEQ multiplex PCR; TCRdb stores just in-frame clones and leaves some out. The table includes 250,000 to 350,000 clones, 65% to 85% detected once. The sample consisted of peripheral blood. The receptor source for this set is a human donor with COVID-19, enrolled during active disease. The donor label of this sample is uncertain.

CDR3 protein: CASSVEDVAGAEQYF. CDR3 sequence (DNA): TGTGCCAGCAGCGTAGAAGATGTAGCGGGAGCCGAGCAGTACTTC. The chain couples TRBV9 to TRBJ2-7, with 9 bases lining up with TRBD2. Losses at the gene ends were 0 bases for V and 6 bases for J; bases not matched to a gene: 7. Germline V gives CDR1 SGDLS, CDR2 YYNGEE. This CDR3 region has 15 residues.

The chain combines TRBV3-1 (or the pseudogene TRBV3-2) with TRBJ2-7; the match to TRBD2 covers 8 bases. The germline V gene has CDR1 LGHDT and CDR2 YNNKEL (reference sequence). The J segment lost 5 bases and the V segment lost 1 base, leaving 7 bases of the junction unmatched. The CDR3 has 15 amino acids. CDR3 sequence (DNA): TGTGCCAGCAGCCAAGGGCGAGCGGGAGCACACGAGCAGTACTTC. Translation: CASSQGRAGAHEQYF.

The V gene is TRBV6-2 or TRBV6-3, the J gene TRBJ2-7, with TRBD2 matching 7 bases. Germline CDR1 MNHEY, CDR2 SVGEGT. The CDR3 consists of 14 residues. Trimming cost V 2 bases and J 7 bases; bases outside gene matches: 8. In nucleotides, the CDR3 is TGTGCCAGCAGTTACGGTCCTCTGGGGGGGGAGCAGTACTTC. This translates into CASSYGPLGGEQYF.

The gene calls are TRBV6-5 and TRBJ1-3, with no clear D. The CDR3 totals 14 residues. V lost 6 bases and J lost 4, with 13 bases in between. CDR1 and CDR2 from the germline V gene are MNHEY and SVGAGI. As DNA, the CDR3 is TGTGCCAGCAGCTCCCGGACTGTAGGAAACACCATATATTTT. Amino acids: CASSSRTVGNTIYF.

The gene calls are TRBV30 and TRBJ2-3; 8 bases are a match to TRBD2. CDR1 and CDR2 from the germline V gene are GTSNPN and SVGIG (reference sequence). With 5 bases clipped from V and 0 bases from J, the junction kept 7 bases outside the gene matches. The length of the CDR3 is 15 residues. CDR3 DNA: TGTGCCTGGTCGGTCGGACTAGCAAGCACAGATACGCAGTATTTT. It specifies CAWSVGLASTDTQYF.

The V gene is TRBV30, the J gene TRBJ2-7, with D possibly being TRBD2 (6 bases). V dropped 5 bases and J dropped 7 bases, with 18 bases sitting between them. This CDR3 has 13 amino acids. Looked up from germline, CDR1 is GTSNPN and CDR2 is SVGIG (reference sequence). CDR3 nucleotide sequence: TGTGCCTGGGGAACCAGCGGGTATGGGGAGCAGTACTTC. It codes for CAWGTSGYGEQYF.

The chain combines TRBV29-1 with TRBJ2-1; 11 nucleotides agree with TRBD2. In germline, CDR1 is SQVTM, CDR2 ANQGSEA. The CDR3 is made up of 15 amino acids. V was pared by 3 bases and J by 4 bases, with 5 bases of the junction left unmatched. The CDR3 loop reads CSVDPGTSGYNEQFF. The CDR3 nucleotides are TGCAGCGTTGACCCCGGGACTAGCGGATACAATGAGCAGTTCTTC.

V usage is TRBV19 and J usage is TRBJ2-1, with D possibly matching TRBD1 (6 bases). This CDR3 has 15 amino acids. Trimming took off 10 bases at V and 7 bases at J, with 23 bases between the two ends. The germline V gene encodes CDR1 LNHDA and CDR2 SQIVND (reference sequence). The CDR3 bases are TGTGCCACAACCAAGGGGGTACACGAACAGAATGAGCAGTTCTTC. Translated: CATTKGVHEQNEQFF.

The CDR3 DNA reads as TGCAGCGTAGGAACGGGAGAAGAGACCCAGTACTTC. Amino acid sequence: CSVGTGEETQYF. The rearrangement joins TRBV29-1 to TRBJ2-5, with D perhaps matching TRBD2 (6 bases). Germline loops: CDR1 SQVTM, CDR2 ANQGSEA. V was shortened by 6 bases and J by 3 bases, with 11 bases between the two germline ends. CDR3 size: 12 residues. The whole variable domain, remainder taken from reference TRBV29-1 and TRBJ2-5, is SAVISQKPSRDICQRGTSLTIQCQVDSQVTMMFWYRQQPGQSLTLIATANQGSEATYESGFVIDKFPISRPNLTFSTLTVSNMSPEDSSIYLCSVGTGEETQYFGPGTRLLVL.

The chain uses TRBV5-1 and TRBJ2-3, with 11 bases that match TRBD1. The V segment lost 2 bases and the J segment 6 bases; nucleotides outside the gene matches: 5. The CDR3 totals 15 residues. Per the germline V gene, CDR1 is SGHRS and CDR2 is YFSETQ. The CDR3 loop is CASSLRTGGWDTQYF. In DNA, the CDR3 is TGCGCCAGCAGCTTACGGACAGGGGGCTGGGATACGCAGTATTTT.

The chain uses TRBV30 and TRBJ1-5, with D uncertain. This CDR3 is built from 15 residues. V lost 0 bases, J lost 7 bases, and 16 bases lay in between. CDR1 is GTSNPN and CDR2 is SVGIG in the germline V gene (reference sequence). The CDR3: CAWSVSMTRGQPQHF. The CDR3 nucleotides are TGTGCCTGGAGTGTATCTATGACCCGGGGACAGCCCCAGCATTTT. Drawing the rest from reference TRBV30 and TRBJ1-5, the complete variable domain is SQTIHQWPATLVQPVGSPLSLECTVEGTSNPNLYWYRQAAGRGLQLLFYSVGIGQISSEVPQNLSASRPQDRQFILSSKKLLLSDSGFYLCAWSVSMTRGQPQHFGDGTRLSIL.

The V call is TRBV13, the J call TRBJ2-7; a weak D match, TRBD2 (7 bases). V was cut by 9 bases and J by 6 bases, with 21 bases left in between. The CDR3 has 14 residues. The germline V gene has CDR1 PRHDT and CDR2 FYEKMQ (reference sequence). CDR3 protein: CARETLGGDCEQYF. DNA for the CDR3: TGTGCCAGAGAAACTCTAGGGGGGGATTGCGAGCAGTACTTC.

The gene calls are TRBV5-4 and TRBJ2-7; maybe TRBD2 (5 bases). The CDR3 has 15 residues. Germline lookup yields CDR1 SGHNT and CDR2 YYREEE (reference sequence). V shed 2 bases and J shed 5 bases, with 17 bases lying between them. CDR3 nucleotide sequence: TGTGCCAGCAGCTTTGGTCAGCATCGGCGGGACGAGCAGTACTTC. It is translated as CASSFGQHRRDEQYF.

The genes are TRBV27 and TRBJ2-5, with TRBD2 as a possible D gene (6 bases). CDR3 length: 19 amino acids. Trimming pared 5 bases from V and 1 base from J, leaving 26 bases between. The germline CDR1 and CDR2 sequences are MNHEY and SMNVEV (reference sequence). The CDR3 is CASSPSLLSMGGFQETQYF. CDR3 sequence (DNA): TGTGCCAGCAGTCCTTCACTTCTTAGTATGGGAGGCTTCCAAGAGACCCAGTACTTC.

The chain combines TRBV11-3 with TRBJ2-1; 9 bases align to TRBD2. Germline CDR1 is SGHNT and CDR2 is YENEEA. This CDR3 has 17 amino acids. J gave up 3 bases and V 5 bases, and 11 bases lay outside the gene matches. CDR3 DNA: TGTGCCAGCAGCCTAACCGGAGTAGCGGGAGTCTACAATGAGCAGTTCTTC. Translation: CASSLTGVAGVYNEQFF.

This rearrangement joins TRBV7-2 to TRBJ1-5; weak D call: TRBD1 (5 bases). Trimming pared 5 bases from V and 0 bases from J, leaving 11 bases between. Germline CDR1 is SGHTA and CDR2 is FQGNSA. CDR3 length: 15 amino acids. CDR3 DNA: TGTGCCAGCAGCCCCAGACAGAGTAGCAATCAGCCCCAGCATTTT. Translated, it gives CASSPRQSSNQPQHF.

This chain connects TRBV29-1 to TRBJ2-2; D remains unclear. Germline V gene data show CDR1 as SQVTM and CDR2 as ANQGSEA. This CDR3 is 12 amino acids long. With 3 bases removed from V and 5 bases from J, the gap between germline ends came to 7 bases. In nucleotides, the CDR3 is TGCAGCGTTGAGTTCGGGACCGGGGAGCTGTTTTTT. This translates into CSVEFGTGELFF.

The count of this clone is one. CDR3 amino acids: CASRAGSSYEQYF. The CDR3 nucleotides read TGTGCCAGCAGGGCGGGGAGCTCCTACGAGCAGTACTTC. The chain has TRBV6-6 and TRBJ2-7; maybe TRBD2 (6 bases). Between the trimmed V and J ends, which lost 6 bases and 0 bases, there was a span of 9 bases. The CDR3 covers 13 residues. Germline loops: CDR1 MNHNY, CDR2 SVGAGI (reference sequence).

The rearrangement uses TRBV9 and TRBJ2-2, with D possibly being TRBD2 (5 bases). V lost 1 base, J lost 2 bases, and 12 bases lay in between. Germline V lookup: CDR1 SGDLS, CDR2 YYNGEE. This CDR3 has 16 residues. CDR3 amino acids: CASSVSARTNTGELFF. The CDR3 nucleotides read TGTGCCAGCAGCGTAAGCGCGCGGACTAACACCGGGGAGCTGTTTTTT.